This is a list of T cell receptor beta chains from one sample in a study of Ad26.COV2.S vaccination and SARS-CoV-2 variants. Data came from immunoSEQ multiplex PCR; TCRdb stores just in-frame clones and leaves some out. The sample yields approximately 340,000 clones, about 88% seen once. Sequencing was performed on peripheral blood, taken in a trial of Ad26.COV2.S vaccine versus placebo. The receptors were sampled from a person between 18 and 59 years old who received the Ad26.COV2.S COVID-19 vaccine or a placebo. CDR3s include the opening cysteine and the closing phenylalanine or tryptophan. A D gene is named only where the DNA matches it firmly. Only some rows state a clone size, as once, few, many or a class for expanded clones.

V gene,D gene,J gene,clone size,CDR3 DNA,CDR3 protein
TRBV11-3,NA,TRBJ2-1,NA,TGTGCCAGCAGCTTAGTTGTTAGTGATCCCAGTATAGTCTTC,CASSLVVSDPSIVF
TRBV10-2,NA,TRBJ1-2,NA,TGCGCCAGCAGTGCCTCCAGGTCCTATGGCTACACCTTC,CASSASRSYGYTF
TRBV5-1,NA,TRBJ1-1,NA,TGCGCCAGCAGCTCTGTCGACAGAGGGCACACTGAAGCTTTCTTT,CASSSVDRGHTEAFF
TRBV7-2,TRBD1,TRBJ2-7,NA,TGTGCCAGCAGCAGCCGGCCGGGACAGGGGTACAACGAGCAGTACTTC,CASSSRPGQGYNEQYF
TRBV27,TRBD1,TRBJ2-5,NA,TGTGCCAGCAGTTCATCCAGGGGGCATAGAGAGACCCAGTACTTC,CASSSSRGHRETQYF
TRBV5-1,NA,TRBJ2-5,NA,TGCGCCAGCAGCTTGGAGGACGGGACCCAGTACTTC,CASSLEDGTQYF
TRBV7-2,NA,TRBJ2-7,NA,TGTGCCAGCAGCTTCACACCAGACTACGAGCAGTACTTC,CASSFTPDYEQYF
TRBV12-3/TRBV12-4,NA,TRBJ1-2,NA,TGTGCCAGCAGTCAAGGGGATAACTATGGCTACACCTTC,CASSQGDNYGYTF
TRBV5-3,NA,TRBJ2-3,NA,TGTGCCAGAAGCTTCGGCCCCGGAATCCGGGACCCACGCAGTTGCGAATCCACAGATACGCAGTATTTT,CARSFGPGIRDPRSCESTDTQYF
TRBV5-1,NA,TRBJ2-3,NA,TGCGCCAGCAGCATTGACAGCACAGATACGCAGTATTTT,CASSIDSTDTQYF
TRBV30,NA,TRBJ1-1,NA,TGTGCCGGAACACGACAGATGAACACTGAAGCTTTCTTT,CAGTRQMNTEAFF
TRBV18,NA,TRBJ1-1,NA,TGTGCCAGCTCACCAAGGACACAGAACACTGAAGCTTTCTTT,CASSPRTQNTEAFF
TRBV14,NA,TRBJ1-1,NA,TGTGCCAGCAGCCAAGTAGGCAGGGGCACTACTGAAGCTTTCTTT,CASSQVGRGTTEAFF
TRBV4-3,NA,TRBJ1-3,NA,TGCGCCAGCAGCCAAGACCAGGGGGGAAACACCATATATTTT,CASSQDQGGNTIYF
TRBV5-1,TRBD1,TRBJ1-4,NA,TGCGCCAGCAGCACCGGGACAGGGGGTATTTTCGGTGAAAAACTGTTTTTT,CASSTGTGGIFGEKLFF
TRBV25-1,TRBD1,TRBJ2-1,once,TGTGCCAGCAGTGCCCCCGGGACAGGGGGTAATGAGCAGTTCTTC,CASSAPGTGGNEQFF
TRBV12-3/TRBV12-4,NA,TRBJ2-1,NA,TGTGCCAGCAGTTTAGGGGGGAATGAGCAGTTCTTC,CASSLGGNEQFF
TRBV10-3,TRBD2,TRBJ2-3,NA,TGTGCCACCGGGACTAAATCAGATACGCAGTATTTT,CATGTKSDTQYF
TRBV7-9,NA,TRBJ2-2,NA,TGTGCCAGCAGCCCAGGAACTGTTAACACCGGGGAGCTGTTTTTT,CASSPGTVNTGELFF
TRBV6-2/TRBV6-3,NA,TRBJ2-7,NA,TGTGCCAGCAGTTACGGACAGCCCTACGAGCAGTACTTC,CASSYGQPYEQYF
TRBV24-1,NA,TRBJ2-2,NA,TGTGCCACCAGTGACCCAGGGACAACCGGGGAGCTGTTTTTT,CATSDPGTTGELFF
TRBV2,NA,TRBJ2-7,NA,TGTGCCAGCAGGGTCTACGAGCAGTACTTC,CASRVYEQYF
TRBV7-2,TRBD2,TRBJ2-5,NA,TGTGCCAGCAGCTTTGGACTAGTCCCGGCGACCCAGTACTTC,CASSFGLVPATQYF
TRBV2,TRBD2,TRBJ2-1,NA,TGTGCCAGCAGGGGTCTAGCGGGGGGCTACAATGAGCAGTTCTTC,CASRGLAGGYNEQFF
TRBV3-1/TRBV3-2,TRBD1,TRBJ2-1,NA,TGTGCCAGCAGCCAAGGACAGGGACGAGGTAACAATGAGCAGTTCTTC,CASSQGQGRGNNEQFF
TRBV7-2,NA,TRBJ2-2,NA,TGTGCCAGCAGCTTATACGGGGGGCCCAACACCGGGGAGCTGTTTTTT,CASSLYGGPNTGELFF
TRBV30,NA,TRBJ1-5,NA,TGTGCCTGGAGTGAGGCGAGGGATCAGCCCCAGCATTTT,CAWSEARDQPQHF
TRBV7-2,NA,TRBJ2-4,NA,TGTGCCAGCAGCCCCACGGGAGTTGGGAACATTCAGTACTTC,CASSPTGVGNIQYF
TRBV9,TRBD1,TRBJ2-1,NA,TGTGCCAGCAGCCCCAGGACAGGGTCGAGGGGTAATGAGCAGTTCTTC,CASSPRTGSRGNEQFF
TRBV11-3,NA,TRBJ2-3,large,TGTGCCAGCAGCCTACAGGGAGATACGCAGTATTTT,CASSLQGDTQYF
TRBV18,NA,TRBJ1-2,NA,TGTGCCAGCTCACCACTAGTTCAGAGCTCTAACTATGGCTACACCTTC,CASSPLVQSSNYGYTF
TRBV6-5,NA,TRBJ1-2,NA,TGTGCCAGCAATGGGGGTACTGGCTACACCTTC,CASNGGTGYTF
TRBV4-3,TRBD1,TRBJ2-1,NA,TGCGCCAGCAGCCAAGATGAACAGGGGGCTTACAATGAGCAGTTCTTC,CASSQDEQGAYNEQFF
TRBV30,NA,TRBJ1-3,NA,TGTGCCTGGAGTGTACGGGGCTCTGGAAACACCATATATTTT,CAWSVRGSGNTIYF
TRBV28,NA,TRBJ2-1,NA,TGTGCCAGCAGAAGGACGGCTAATGAGCAGTTCTTC,CASRRTANEQFF
TRBV18,NA,TRBJ2-5,NA,TGTGCCAGCTCACCACCTCACCAAGAGACCCAGTACTTC,CASSPPHQETQYF
TRBV28,NA,TRBJ2-7,NA,TGTGCCAGCAGGTCCGTGGCGCAGTACGAGCAGTACTTC,CASRSVAQYEQYF
TRBV19,NA,TRBJ1-6,NA,TGTGCCAGTAGATCGGGCAGGGGCTCCTATAATTCACCCCTCCACTTT,CASRSGRGSYNSPLHF
TRBV4-1,NA,TRBJ2-5,NA,TGCGCCAGCAGCCAAGTCATCCCAGGGCTGGAGACCCAGTACTTC,CASSQVIPGLETQYF
TRBV19,TRBD1,TRBJ2-1,NA,TGTGCCAGTAGCGACAGGGGGCGGTCAGATGAGCAGTTCTTC,CASSDRGRSDEQFF
TRBV14,TRBD2,TRBJ2-5,NA,TGTGCCAGCAGCCACCTAACTAGCGGGAGGGCCGCCGAGACCCAGTACTTC,CASSHLTSGRAAETQYF
TRBV5-1,NA,TRBJ2-5,NA,TGCGCCAGCAGCTGGTGGGGGCCAGAGACCCAGTACTTC,CASSWWGPETQYF
TRBV19,TRBD1,TRBJ1-2,NA,TGTGCCAGTAGTCCGTCATGGACAGGTAGACACTATGGCTACACCTTC,CASSPSWTGRHYGYTF
TRBV4-1,NA,TRBJ2-5,NA,TGCGCCAGCAGCCAATTCCTGGCGGAGACCCAGTACTTC,CASSQFLAETQYF
TRBV5-1,NA,TRBJ1-1,NA,TGCGCCAGCAGCCCCCCGCGGGCTGGAATAAACACTGAAGCTTTCTTT,CASSPPRAGINTEAFF
TRBV7-6,NA,TRBJ2-1,NA,TGTGCCAGCTCGGGGCGGACTGGAAGTTACAATGAGCAGTTCTTC,CASSGRTGSYNEQFF
TRBV7-6,NA,TRBJ2-3,NA,TGTGCCAGCAGCTTAGTTAGGGGCACAGATACGCAGTATTTT,CASSLVRGTDTQYF
TRBV9,TRBD1,TRBJ2-2,NA,TGTGCCAGCAGCGCCCGCCAGGGGGTGGTTTTAACCGGGGAGCTGTTTTTT,CASSARQGVVLTGELFF
TRBV9,TRBD1,TRBJ1-4,NA,TGTGCCAGCAGCGGGACAGGGGATGAAAAACTGTTTTTT,CASSGTGDEKLFF
TRBV6-6,NA,TRBJ1-1,NA,TGTGCCAGCAGCCTTTCCAACCAATACAGGGTCCCCAATATGAACACTGAAGCTTTCTTT,CASSLSNQYRVPNMNTEAFF
TRBV23-1,TRBD2,TRBJ2-7,NA,TGCGCCAGCAGCAAATCCACGCAGCGGGGGGGCCCACGAGGGGTATACGAGCAGTACTTC,CASSKSTQRGGPRGVYEQYF
TRBV4-3,NA,TRBJ2-7,NA,TGCGCCAGCAGCCAAGATCTGGGAGCGTACGAGCAGTACTTC,CASSQDLGAYEQYF
TRBV19,TRBD1,TRBJ2-6,NA,TGTGCCAGTACCCCTGACAGGGCTGGGGCCAACGTCCTGACTTTC,CASTPDRAGANVLTF
TRBV10-3,NA,TRBJ1-5,NA,TGTGCCATCAGTGAAGTCGGGGGTACCCAGCCCCAGCATTTT,CAISEVGGTQPQHF
TRBV18,TRBD1,TRBJ1-4,NA,TGTGCCAGCTCACCAGTCTACAGGGGACCAAATGAAAAACTGTTTTTT,CASSPVYRGPNEKLFF